What follows is one T cell receptor beta chain and its context. In the authors' workflow: Junction-only immunoSEQ sequences carried no quality scores, so filtering differed. Measured with immunoSEQ multiplex PCR; TCRdb has only the in-frame clones, and not every one. For V, J and clone size, that table is used; D and trimming come from the DNA. The sample lists more than 1.2 million clones, just under 99% occurring once. CDR3 length equals 15 residues. V lost 2 bases and J 2 bases, leaving 11 bases between the germline ends. Germline CDR1 MGHDK, CDR2 SYGVNS. The donors, healthy adults who were HIV-negative, had experienced no recent acute infections or vaccinations. The sample comes from a study of shared clonotypes between healthy human individuals. Study-level information: Three plates were used per donor for CD4 naive, three for CD4 memory, two for CD8 naive and one for CD8 memory.

The rearrangement joins TRBV25-1 to TRBJ2-3; a possible D gene is TRBD2 (6 bases). The sequenced material came from naive CD4+ T cells sorted from blood. Subset in this sample: CD45RA+ positively selected. The TCR comes from a man aged 25-45 years in good health. The CDR3 spells CASSERDWYTDTQYF. CDR3 nucleotide sequence: TGTGCCAGCAGTGAAAGGGACTGGTACACAGATACGCAGTATTTT.